These 13 T cell receptor beta chains originate from one sample sequenced in a study of T-cell reconstitution after alpha-beta-depleted transplantation in children. Library preparation (for TCRbeta) was performed with unique molecular identifiers. Using its own MiXCR run on the PCR reads, TCRdb lists one record per CDR3 protein. This table has more than 400,000 distinct CDR3 sequences, roughly two fifths appearing once. This specimen was PBMCs, taken before TCRalphabeta/CD19-depleted stem cell transplant. These receptors all come from a girl aged 2-10 years with aplastic anemia, due to receive a stem cell transplant.

This clonotype was observed at least ten times. J is TRBJ2-3 and V is TRBV20-1, with D tentatively TRBD2 (5 bases). Germline assignment: CDR1 DFQATT and CDR2 SNEGSKA (reference sequence). Trimming removed 0 bases from V and 0 bases from J, with 16 bases in between. The CDR3 runs to 17 residues. CDR3 residues: CSARDPKGSGSTDTQYF. CDR3 DNA: TGCAGTGCTAGAGACCCAAAGGGAAGCGGTAGCACAGATACGCAGTATTTT.

This clonotype was observed at least ten times. The genes are TRBV27 and TRBJ2-1; possible D gene TRBD2, 6 bases. V shed 0 bases and J shed 9 bases, with 12 bases lying between them. CDR1 MNHEY and CDR2 SMNVEV come from the germline V gene (reference sequence). This CDR3 is 14 amino acids long. The CDR3 nucleotides are TGTGCCAGCAGTTTATCCCCGAGGGGAGGTGAGCAGTTCTTC. This translates into CASSLSPRGGEQFF.

The table lists this clonotype with a few counts. The CDR3 sequence: CSASRSSATLYEQYF. The CDR3 coding sequence is TGCAGTGCTAGTCGGTCGTCTGCCACCCTCTACGAGCAGTACTTC. The chain carries TRBV20-1 and TRBJ2-7; D gene unclear. The V end lost 3 bases, the J end lost 3 bases, and 18 bases lay between the germline ends. In germline, CDR1 is DFQATT, CDR2 SNEGSKA (reference sequence). The CDR3 runs to 15 residues.

The chain has TRBV25-1 and TRBJ1-1, with a possible D match to TRBD1 (5 bases). The CDR3 has 13 residues. From germline, CDR1 is MGHDK and CDR2 SYGVNS. Trimming shortened V by 6 bases and J by 1 base, and 9 bases separated the two germline ends. CDR3 nucleotides: TGTGCCAGCAGAGGGGCGAAGAACACTGAAGCTTTCTTT. It specifies CASRGAKNTEAFF.

This clonotype turned up a few times. This chain connects TRBV23-1 to TRBJ2-3, with 9 nucleotides matching TRBD1. TRBV23-1 is known as an ORF, though its function is uncertain. The CDR3 length is 17 residues. V lost 5 bases, J lost 2 bases, and 11 bases stayed unmatched. The CDR3 region has the DNA TGCGCCAGCAGTAGCCTGCCCCGGGACAGGGACACAGATACGCAGTATTTT. This translates into CASSSLPRDRDTDTQYF.

In its sample, this clonotype was seen many times. The J gene is TRBJ2-2, the V gene TRBV6-5; D is perhaps TRBD2 (7 bases). Trimming removed 5 bases from V and 4 bases from J, with 14 bases in between. The CDR3 extends over 15 amino acids. Germline V gene sequence: CDR1 MNHEY, CDR2 SVGAGI. The CDR3 here is CASSRQGRVTGELFF. For the CDR3, the DNA is TGTGCCAGCAGTCGCCAGGGGAGGGTCACCGGGGAGCTGTTTTTT.

The rearrangement links TRBV10-3 to TRBJ2-1; D gene ambiguous. CDR1 and CDR2 (germline): ENHRY, SYGVKD. Deletions cut 6 bases from V and 5 bases from J, with 14 bases between. The CDR3 runs to 14 residues. As DNA, the CDR3 is TGTGCCATCAGGATCAACGGGCCTAACAATGAGCAGTTCTTC. Translating it yields CAIRINGPNNEQFF.

V and J are TRBV5-1 and TRBJ2-2, with TRBD2 matching 8 bases. The ends lost 0 bases at V and 5 bases at J; junction bases unmatched: 6. This CDR3 is built from 16 residues. Germline V gives CDR1 SGHRS, CDR2 YFSETQ. CDR3 residues: CASSLAVTSVTGELFF. The CDR3 nucleotides are TGCGCCAGCAGCTTGGCCGTGACTAGCGTGACCGGGGAGCTGTTTTTT.

This clonotype turned up a few times. In DNA, the CDR3 is TGCAGTGCTAGAGATCGTCGGACTAGATCTTCCAATGAGCAGTTCTTC. It is translated as CSARDRRTRSSNEQFF. V and J are TRBV20-1 and TRBJ2-1, with 7 nucleotides matching TRBD2. The CDR3 totals 16 residues. Trimming at V came to 0 bases and at J to 6 bases, leaving 11 bases not matched to a gene. Germline V gene lookup returns CDR1 DFQATT and CDR2 SNEGSKA (reference sequence).

This chain joins TRBV12-3 or TRBV12-4 and TRBJ2-7; 7 bases are a match to TRBD2. This CDR3 contains 13 residues. Trimming at V came to 5 bases and at J to 7 bases, leaving 8 bases not matched to a gene. The CDR3 DNA sequence: TGTGCCAGCAGTCGTACAGGAGCGGGGGAGCAGTACTTC. Translation gives CASSRTGAGEQYF.

The table lists this clonotype with many counts. This chain connects TRBV19 to TRBJ2-7, with unresolved D. CDR3 size: 14 residues. Germline values: CDR1 LNHDA, CDR2 SQIVND (reference sequence). The V end was cut by 2 bases, the J end by 0 bases, with 8 bases between. The CDR3 is CASSIRFPSYEQYF. CDR3 in DNA: TGTGCCAGTAGTATAAGGTTTCCCTCCTACGAGCAGTACTTC.

This clonotype showed up many times. The rearrangement joins TRBV3-1 to TRBJ2-3; the D is unclear. V was clipped by 7 bases and J by 7 bases, with 9 bases between them. Looked up from germline, CDR1 is LGHDT and CDR2 is YNNKEL (reference sequence). The CDR3 covers 11 residues. CDR3 DNA: TGTGCCAGCACCTCTACGAATACGCAGTATTTT. It encodes CASTSTNTQYF.

V usage is TRBV12-3 or TRBV12-4 and J usage is TRBJ2-2; D unresolved. V lost 11 bases to trimming and J lost 6 bases, with 22 bases between them. This CDR3 has 15 amino acids. The CDR3, as DNA: TGTGCCGCCTCAGTTTTCCGACTCAGCCCCGGGGAGCTGTTTTTT. Translating gives CAASVFRLSPGELFF.